The 14 T cell receptor beta chains in this list originate from one sample, sequenced in a study of blood T cells in healthy people across ages. A J-beta primer mix and a sample-barcoded 5' primer were used in a second PCR of about 6 to 12 cycles. TCRdb processed the 5' RACE reads anew with MiXCR; each CDR3 protein has one entry. Of hundreds of thousands of distinct CDR3 sequences in the sample, approximately 48% were seen once. Sample: blood. The source is a man in his sixties in good health.

The chain recombines TRBV29-1 with TRBJ1-1; D is unresolved. The CDR3 has 12 amino acids. The V gene's germline CDR1 is SQVTM and CDR2 ANQGSEA. The ends were cut back, 4 bases at V and 0 bases at J, with 6 bases in the middle. CDR3 loop: CSVAHLNTEAFF. The CDR3 nucleotides are TGCAGCGTTGCACACTTGAACACTGAAGCTTTCTTT.

V usage is TRBV20-1 and J usage is TRBJ2-5; the D gene is possibly TRBD1 (6 bases). CDR3 length: 16 residues. The V end was cut by 1 base, the J end by 11 bases, with 26 bases between. The V gene's germline CDR1 is DFQATT and CDR2 SNEGSKA (reference sequence). CDR3 DNA sequence: TGCAGTGCTAGAGTTCCTGGACAGAACCTTGACAATGGGCAGTACTTC. This gives the protein CSARVPGQNLDNGQYF.

The chain is built from TRBV11-3 and TRBJ2-5; D is perhaps TRBD1 or TRBD2 (5 bases each). The CDR3 contains 15 residues. In germline, CDR1 is SGHNT, CDR2 YENEEA. The V end was cut by 1 base, the J end by 5 bases, with 14 bases between. The CDR3 DNA is TGTGCCAGCAGCTTAGGTCCGGGACCAAAGGAGACCCAGTACTTC. Amino acids: CASSLGPGPKETQYF.

The chain links TRBV20-1 to TRBJ2-7; 11 nucleotides align to TRBD2. CDR1 and CDR2 (germline): DFQATT, SNEGSKA (reference sequence). CDR3 size: 16 residues. The J segment lost 7 bases and the V segment lost 7 bases, leaving 18 bases of the junction unmatched. DNA for the CDR3: TGCAGTGTAGACCCGACTAGCGGGGTCTCCTACAATGAGCAGTACTTC. It codes for CSVDPTSGVSYNEQYF.

In its sample, this clonotype was seen a few times. The chain couples TRBV5-1 to TRBJ2-7; D may match TRBD1 or TRBD2 (6 bases each). CDR1 and CDR2 (germline): SGHRS, YFSETQ. CDR3 length equals 13 residues. V dropped 0 bases and J dropped 10 bases, with 14 bases sitting between them. CDR3 loop: CASSLGQEGTQYF. In nucleotides, the CDR3 is TGCGCCAGCAGCTTGGGACAGGAGGGAACCCAGTACTTC. Complete variable domain (other parts from reference TRBV5-1 and TRBJ2-7): KAGVTQTPRYLIKTRGQQVTLSCSPISGHRSVSWYQQTPGQGLQFLFEYFSETQRNKGNFPGRFSGRQFSNSRSEMNVSTLELGDSALYLCASSLGQEGTQYFGPGTRLTVT.

The V call is TRBV7-9, the J call TRBJ1-2; 7 nucleotides agree with TRBD1. The J segment lost 2 bases and the V segment lost 5 bases, leaving 8 bases of the junction unmatched. Germline CDR1 and CDR2: SEHNR and FQNEAQ (reference sequence). This CDR3 has 15 residues. The chain's CDR3 is CASSAAGTENYGYTF. CDR3 DNA sequence: TGTGCCAGCAGCGCGGCCGGGACAGAGAACTATGGCTACACCTTC.

This clonotype was seen more than once but under ten times. A much larger clone lies a single base off, so this may be a read error. The V gene is TRBV7-8, the J gene TRBJ1-6; 11 bases are shared with TRBD1. V shed 3 bases, J shed 10 bases, and the junction held 11 bases outside the gene matches. CDR3 length: 17 amino acids. The germline gives CDR1 SGHVS, CDR2 FQNEAQ. CDR3 in DNA: TGTGCCAGCAGCTTTGTAACCGGGACAGGGGGTAAGTCACCCCTCCACTTT. It specifies CASSFVTGTGGKSPLHF.

This clonotype was observed a handful of times. The chain links TRBV29-1 to TRBJ1-2; maybe TRBD1 (5 bases). The CDR3 runs to 14 residues. In germline, CDR1 is SQVTM, CDR2 ANQGSEA. Trimming pared 6 bases from V and 5 bases from J, leaving 19 bases between. The CDR3 coding sequence is TGCAGCGTCCCAACCGGGACGGAGGAATATGGCTACACCTTC. Translating it yields CSVPTGTEEYGYTF.

This chain links TRBV20-1 with TRBJ1-4; D ambiguous. This CDR3 region has 11 residues. Per the germline V gene, CDR1 is DFQATT and CDR2 is SNEGSKA (reference sequence). Trimming took off 2 bases at V and 4 bases at J, with 2 bases between the two ends. This CDR3 is CSARNNEKLFF. CDR3 sequence (DNA): TGCAGTGCTAGAAATAATGAAAAACTGTTTTTT.

The chain is built from TRBV13 and TRBJ1-1; D uncertain. Trimming left V 3 bases short and J 1 base short, with 9 bases between. CDR1 is PRHDT, CDR2 FYEKMQ, per germline (reference sequence). The CDR3 spans 14 residues. For the CDR3, the DNA is TGTGCCAGCAGCTTCCGACGGAAGAACACTGAAGCTTTCTTT. Protein product: CASSFRRKNTEAFF.

The chain links TRBV24-1 to TRBJ2-1; D perhaps matches TRBD2 (6 bases). The CDR3 runs 15 residues. V lost 3 bases, J lost 1 base, and 9 bases lay in between. CDR1 and CDR2 from the germline V gene are KGHDR and SFDVKD. The CDR3 region has the DNA TGTGCCACCAGTGATCCCGGGGGTTCCTACAATGAGCAGTTCTTC. Translating it yields CATSDPGGSYNEQFF.

The CDR3 DNA is TGTGCCAGCAGTTGGGTAGCGGTGGGGTACACAGATACGCAGTATTTT. This codes for CASSWVAVGYTDTQYF. The chain carries TRBV6-5 and TRBJ2-3; D might be TRBD2 (6 bases). The V gene lost 4 bases and the J gene lost 2 bases, with 16 bases spanning the gap. CDR1 is MNHEY and CDR2 is SVGAGI in the germline V gene. This CDR3 contains 16 residues.

The chain is built from TRBV6-2 or TRBV6-3 and TRBJ2-1, with 9 bases fitting TRBD1. The CDR3 extends over 15 amino acids. V lost 5 bases to trimming and J lost 4 bases; unmatched junction nucleotides: 6. Germline assignment: CDR1 MNHEY and CDR2 SVGEGT. The CDR3 region is CASSGHRGRYNEQFF. The CDR3 DNA follows: TGTGCCAGCAGTGGTCACAGGGGGCGGTACAATGAGCAGTTCTTC.

In the case of this clonotype: A junction end diverges from the germline sequence, so it may reflect a read error. The CDR3 sequence is CASSPGLSLYNEQFF. CDR3 in DNA: TGTGCCAGCAGTCCTGGACTCTCCCTCTACAATGAGCAGTTCTTC. This sequence joins TRBV10-3 and TRBJ2-1, with a possible D match to TRBD2 (5 bases). Germline V gene sequence: CDR1 ENHRY, CDR2 SYGVKD. This CDR3 is built from 15 residues.